Following are 20 T cell receptor beta chains from one sample sequenced in a study of blood T cell repertoires in COVID-19. Method: immunoSEQ multiplex PCR; TCRdb's copy keeps in-frame clones and lacks some. The profile covers tens of thousands of clones, with about 80% appearing a single time and about 50% taken by the ten largest. Sequenced material: peripheral blood. The source is an elderly woman with acute or convalescent COVID-19.

The chain couples TRBV4-2 to TRBJ2-2, with D hard to call. This CDR3 spans 14 amino acids. Trimming removed 4 bases at V and 2 bases at J, with 8 bases between. Germline assignment: CDR1 LGHNA and CDR2 YNFKEQ. The CDR3 spells CASSPKPNTGELFF. CDR3 in DNA: TGTGCCAGCAGCCCTAAACCCAACACCGGGGAGCTGTTTTTT.

The chain's CDR3 is CASSPGGVYNEQFF. DNA of the CDR3: TGTGCCAGCAGCCCCGGAGGGGTATACAATGAGCAGTTCTTC. The chain uses TRBV7-3 and TRBJ2-1; possibly TRBD2 for D (6 bases). The V and J ends lost 5 bases and 4 bases respectively, with 12 bases between them. Germline loops: CDR1 SGHTA, CDR2 FQGTGA. The CDR3 is 14 amino acids.

The chain carries TRBV12-3 or TRBV12-4 and TRBJ1-5; D is perhaps TRBD1 (5 bases). The CDR3 sequence is 13 residues long. The V end was cut by 7 bases, the J end by 2 bases, with 9 bases between. The CDR3 nucleotides read TGTGCCAGCACCCTACAGGGCAATCAGCCCCAGCATTTT. This sequence encodes CASTLQGNQPQHF.

The chain employs TRBV20-1 and TRBJ1-4; D gene ambiguous. The CDR3 has 11 residues. Per germline, CDR1 DFQATT and CDR2 SNEGSKA (reference sequence). CDR3 amino acids: CGGSANEKLFF. The CDR3 DNA sequence: TGCGGCGGGAGTGCTAATGAAAAACTGTTTTTT.

CDR3 bases: TGCGCCAGCAGCTTCGAAATCGGTCGGAATGAGCAGTTCTTC. It codes for CASSFEIGRNEQFF. This rearrangement joins TRBV5-1 to TRBJ2-1, with unresolved D. V was clipped by 2 bases and J by 7 bases, with 13 bases between them. Germline lookup yields CDR1 SGHRS and CDR2 YFSETQ. The CDR3 runs to 14 residues.

The chain combines TRBV9 with TRBJ2-3; 9 positions match TRBD1. V was pared by 10 bases and J by 1 base, with 10 bases of the junction left unmatched. The CDR3 loop spans 15 amino acids. Germline CDR1 is SGDLS and CDR2 is YYNGEE. This CDR3 is CASGGQGQGTDTQYF. In nucleotides, the CDR3 is TGTGCCTCGGGGGGACAGGGCCAGGGCACAGATACGCAGTATTTT.

V is TRBV9 and J is TRBJ1-2; D call uncertain. V was pared by 2 bases and J by 2 bases, with 10 bases between. The CDR3 is 14 amino acids. CDR1 and CDR2 from the germline V gene are SGDLS and YYNGEE. CDR3 residues: CASSVLGGNYGYTF. The CDR3 DNA reads TGTGCCAGCAGCGTGTTGGGAGGGAACTATGGCTACACCTTC.

The rearrangement joins TRBV4-1 to TRBJ1-2, with D tentatively TRBD1 (6 bases). From germline, CDR1 is MGHRA and CDR2 YSYEKL. This CDR3 contains 17 residues. Trimming took off 1 base at V and 0 bases at J, with 15 bases between the two ends. The CDR3 nucleotides are TGCGCCAGCAGCCAAGCCCCCGACAGGCTAGCTAACTATGGCTACACCTTC. Amino acids: CASSQAPDRLANYGYTF.

The J gene is TRBJ1-4, the V gene TRBV27, with TRBD1 matching 7 bases. This CDR3 spans 15 amino acids. CDR1 and CDR2 from the germline V gene are MNHEY and SMNVEV (reference sequence). V shed 5 bases and J 3 bases; nucleotides not matched to a gene: 6. CDR3 sequence (DNA): TGTGCCAGCAGTAATCTAGGGACAGCTAATGAAAAACTGTTTTTT. As protein: CASSNLGTANEKLFF.

The rearrangement links TRBV7-2 to TRBJ2-3; 7 bases match TRBD1. V dropped 0 bases and J dropped 3; count of bases not matched to a gene: 3. The CDR3 has 15 residues. Germline V lookup: CDR1 SGHTA, CDR2 FQGNSA. In DNA form, the CDR3 reads TGTGCCAGCAGCTTAGCGGGACAGATAACAGATACGCAGTATTTT. It specifies CASSLAGQITDTQYF.

The chain is built from TRBV5-8 and TRBJ1-2, with TRBD1 matching 9 bases. V lost 0 bases to trimming and J lost 6 bases; unmatched junction nucleotides: 6. The CDR3 has 15 amino acids. Per the germline V gene, CDR1 is SGHTS and CDR2 is YDEGEE. The CDR3 region has the DNA TGTGCCAGCAGCTTGGACAGGGGGCGAACTAATGGCTACACCTTC. Translating it yields CASSLDRGRTNGYTF.

This clone was picked up a small number of times. The chain is built from TRBV19 and TRBJ2-1; 7 nucleotides align to TRBD2. CDR3 size: 15 residues. V was pared by 4 bases and J by 8 bases, with 11 bases of the junction left unmatched. The V gene's germline CDR1 is LNHDA and CDR2 SQIVND (reference sequence). The DNA for the CDR3 is TGTGCCAGTAGTACCCCGGGACTACCGAGGGATGAGCAGTTCTTC. This encodes CASSTPGLPRDEQFF.

The V call is TRBV29-1, the J call TRBJ2-3; the D is unclear. Germline CDR1 SQVTM, CDR2 ANQGSEA. The V gene lost 4 bases and the J gene lost 4 bases, with 9 bases spanning the gap. This CDR3 has 12 amino acids. CDR3 nucleotides: TGCAGCGTTGGAGACCCGGCAGATACGCAGTATTTT. Its protein product is CSVGDPADTQYF.

This chain joins TRBV7-9 and TRBJ1-2, with 9 nucleotides matching TRBD1. The junction had 10 bases not matched to a gene; V was cut back by 5 bases and J by 3 bases. The CDR3 is 16 amino acids. Germline CDR1 and CDR2: SEHNR and FQNEAQ (reference sequence). The CDR3 region has the DNA TGTGCCAGCAGCCACCGCGGGACAGGGTTCGACTATGGCTACACCTTC. As protein: CASSHRGTGFDYGYTF.

This clone was seen only a few times. The chain combines TRBV2 with TRBJ1-2, with 8 bases identical to TRBD1. Unmatched junction bases numbered 10, after V lost 6 bases and J lost 7 bases. The CDR3 length is 14 residues. Germline CDR1 reads SNHLY; CDR2 reads FYNNEI. This chain's CDR3 is CASRGRTGSGGYTF. The CDR3 bases are TGTGCCAGCAGGGGCCGGACAGGGAGCGGTGGCTACACCTTC.

The chain is built from TRBV19 and TRBJ1-4, with 12 bases aligning to TRBD1. This CDR3 spans 16 amino acids. CDR1 is LNHDA, CDR2 SQIVND, per germline (reference sequence). Losses at the gene ends were 4 bases for V and 7 bases for J; bases not matched to a gene: 7. This CDR3 is CASSRGTGGGREKLFF. The DNA for the CDR3 is TGTGCCAGTAGTAGGGGGACAGGGGGCGGACGTGAAAAACTGTTTTTT.

This clone has more than one count but fewer than ten. This chain links TRBV5-1 with TRBJ1-4; the D is unclear. The V gene lost 0 bases and the J gene lost 3 bases, with 9 bases spanning the gap. The CDR3 sequence is 15 residues long. The V gene's germline CDR1 is SGHRS and CDR2 YFSETQ. This CDR3 reads CASSLAAVPNEKLFF. DNA of the CDR3: TGCGCCAGCAGCTTGGCGGCGGTTCCTAATGAAAAACTGTTTTTT.

The J gene is TRBJ2-5, the V gene TRBV5-1; weak D call: TRBD2 (5 bases). The CDR3 length is 14 residues. The V gene's germline CDR1 is SGHRS and CDR2 YFSETQ. Trimming pared 0 bases from V and 4 bases from J, leaving 10 bases between. The CDR3 sequence: CASSLGVGRETQYF. CDR3 bases: TGCGCCAGCAGCTTGGGGGTGGGGAGAGAGACCCAGTACTTC. Using reference TRBV5-1 and TRBJ2-5 for the parts outside the CDR3, the full variable domain is KAGVTQTPRYLIKTRGQQVTLSCSPISGHRSVSWYQQTPGQGLQFLFEYFSETQRNKGNFPGRFSGRQFSNSRSEMNVSTLELGDSALYLCASSLGVGRETQYFGPGTRLLVL.

The chain has TRBV14 and TRBJ2-3, with 10 bases aligning to TRBD2. Looked up from germline, CDR1 is SGHDN and CDR2 is FVKESK. Trimming cost V 0 bases and J 5 bases; bases outside gene matches: 8. The CDR3 covers 17 residues. CDR3 amino acids: CASSQDWLAGALDTQYF. CDR3 DNA: TGTGCCAGCAGCCAAGATTGGCTAGCGGGGGCCCTAGATACGCAGTATTTT. Based on the CDR3 plus reference TRBV14 and TRBJ2-3, the full variable domain is EAGVTQFPSHSVIEKGQTVTLRCDPISGHDNLYWYRRVMGKEIKFLLHFVKESKQDESGMPNNRFLAERTGGTYSTLKVQPAELEDSGVYFCASSQDWLAGALDTQYFGPGTRLTVL.

This clone was counted once. This chain connects TRBV15 to TRBJ2-7; a possible D gene is TRBD2 (6 bases). V gave up 2 bases and J gave up 3 bases, with 14 bases separating them. Germline-derived CDR1 and CDR2 are LNHNV and YYDKDF (reference sequence). The CDR3 runs to 15 residues. The CDR3 nucleotides read TGTGCCACCAGCAGACAGGGAGGTAGTGTCTACGAGCAGTACTTC. Amino acid sequence: CATSRQGGSVYEQYF.